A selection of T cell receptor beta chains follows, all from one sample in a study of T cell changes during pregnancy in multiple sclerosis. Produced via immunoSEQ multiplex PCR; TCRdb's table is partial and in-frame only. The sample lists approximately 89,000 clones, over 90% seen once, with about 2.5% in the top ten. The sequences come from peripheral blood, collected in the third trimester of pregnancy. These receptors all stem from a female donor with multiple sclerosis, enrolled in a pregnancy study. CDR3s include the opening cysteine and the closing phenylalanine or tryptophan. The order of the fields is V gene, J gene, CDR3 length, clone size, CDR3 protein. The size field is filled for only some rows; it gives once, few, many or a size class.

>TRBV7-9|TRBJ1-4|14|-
CASSQGGANEKLFF
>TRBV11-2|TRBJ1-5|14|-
CASSLGQGAQPQHF
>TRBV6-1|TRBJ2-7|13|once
CASKNRVRDEQYF
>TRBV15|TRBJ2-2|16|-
CATSRSRTGAAGELFF
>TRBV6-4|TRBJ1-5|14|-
CASSAQGGDQPQHF
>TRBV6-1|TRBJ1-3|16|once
CASSEALQFSGNTIYF
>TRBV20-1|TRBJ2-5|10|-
CSARRGPQYF
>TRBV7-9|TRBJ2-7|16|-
CASSLVERVGTYEQYF
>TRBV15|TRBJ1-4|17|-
CATSRPPTGLPNEKLFF
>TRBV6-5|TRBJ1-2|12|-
CASRMDSYGYTF
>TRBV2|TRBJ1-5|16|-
CASSEARRGRGQPQHF